Listed here are 14 T cell receptor beta chains from one sample, sequenced in a study of Ad26.COV2.S vaccination and SARS-CoV-2 variants. The method was immunoSEQ multiplex PCR; TCRdb's version includes in-frame clones alone and lacks a portion of them. This table has about 180,000 clones, 87% appearing once. The material sequenced was peripheral blood, taken after recovery from COVID-19. The receptors here all came from a human donor who had recovered from COVID-19.

As regards this clone: With a much larger clone just one base away, this may be a read error. CDR3 coding DNA: TGCGCCAGCAGCTTGGCCGGGTGTAACTCTGGAAACACCATATATTTT. This codes for CASSLAGCNSGNTIYF. The chain employs TRBV5-1 and TRBJ1-3; D is uncertain. CDR1 is SGHRS and CDR2 is YFSETQ in the germline V gene. Trimming stripped 0 bases from V and 0 bases from J, with 10 bases between. The length of the CDR3 is 16 residues.

The V call is TRBV7-2, the J call TRBJ1-2; D possibly corresponds to TRBD1 (5 bases). The germline V gene has CDR1 SGHTA and CDR2 FQGNSA. The V end lost 1 base, the J end lost 6 bases, and 15 bases lay between the germline ends. CDR3 length: 15 amino acids. The CDR3 protein is CASSLGTRTSNGYTF. The CDR3 nucleotides are TGTGCCAGCAGCTTAGGTACGAGGACATCTAATGGCTACACCTTC.

The V and J genes are TRBV30 and TRBJ2-7; the match to TRBD2 covers 8 bases. The CDR3 contains 14 residues. The germline V gene has CDR1 GTSNPN and CDR2 SVGIG (reference sequence). After removal of 1 base from V and 3 bases from J, the junction contained 5 bases not matched to a gene. Here the CDR3 DNA reads TGTGCCTGGAGTGCGGCTAGCGGGTACTACGAGCAGTACTTC. It is translated as CAWSAASGYYEQYF.

J is TRBJ1-4 and V is TRBV4-1, with no clear D. CDR3 length: 16 amino acids. Trimming pared 2 bases from V and 8 bases from J, leaving 18 bases between. From germline, CDR1 is MGHRA and CDR2 YSYEKL. CDR3 DNA sequence: TGCGCCAGCAGCCAACTCCGACGGAATAGTGACGAAAAACTGTTTTTT. Encoded protein: CASSQLRRNSDEKLFF.

The gene calls are TRBV11-3 and TRBJ2-2, with 7 bases that match TRBD1. The V segment lost 1 base and the J segment 0 bases; nucleotides outside the gene matches: 5. This CDR3 comprises 17 residues. CDR1 and CDR2 (germline): SGHNT, YENEEA. CDR3 in amino acids: CASSLARQGPNTGELFF. For the CDR3, the DNA is TGTGCCAGCAGCTTAGCCAGACAGGGCCCGAACACCGGGGAGCTGTTTTTT.

The genes are TRBV19 and TRBJ2-1; 12 nucleotides align to TRBD1. The CDR3 extends over 15 amino acids. Trimming took 3 bases from V and 10 from J; bases not matched to a gene: 7. Germline-derived CDR1 and CDR2 are LNHDA and SQIVND (reference sequence). The CDR3 sequence is CASSIAGTGGGEQFF. The CDR3 DNA reads TGTGCCAGTAGTATTGCCGGGACAGGGGGCGGGGAGCAGTTCTTC.

A single count supports this clone. The chain carries TRBV12-3 or TRBV12-4 and TRBJ1-2; D is ambiguous. This CDR3 has 12 residues. The V gene lost 3 bases and the J gene lost 8 bases, with 10 bases spanning the gap. In DNA, the CDR3 is TGTGCCAGCAGTTTCTCTCACGGGGGCTACACCTTC. It codes for CASSFSHGGYTF.

The chain recombines TRBV5-1 with TRBJ1-5, with D possibly TRBD1 on 5 matching bases. This CDR3 comprises 15 residues. CDR1 and CDR2 from the germline V gene are SGHRS and YFSETQ. Trimming shortened V by 1 base and J by 7 bases, and 15 bases separated the two germline ends. CDR3 nucleotide sequence: TGCGCCAGCAGCTTGCAGGCGCAGGGATCCCAGCCCCAGCATTTT. Its translation: CASSLQAQGSQPQHF.

The genes are TRBV10-3 and TRBJ1-6; tentative D call: TRBD1 (5 bases). Germline V CDR1 and CDR2: ENHRY, SYGVKD. This CDR3 comprises 14 residues. Trimming took 5 bases from V and 7 from J, leaving 12 bases between them. This CDR3 reads CAISWDPSNSPLHF. The CDR3, as DNA: TGTGCCATCAGTTGGGACCCCTCCAATTCACCCCTCCACTTT.

V and J are TRBV19 and TRBJ1-2, with unresolved D. This CDR3 spans 13 amino acids. Deletions cut 6 bases from V and 3 bases from J, with 11 bases between. Germline V lookup: CDR1 LNHDA, CDR2 SQIVND (reference sequence). The CDR3 nucleotides read TGTGCCAGTAGCCCTGCGAAGGACTATGGCTACACCTTC. Translation: CASSPAKDYGYTF.

The chain employs TRBV5-6 and TRBJ2-1, with D unresolved. CDR1 SGHDT and CDR2 YYEEEE come from the germline V gene. This CDR3 is built from 11 residues. The V end was cut by 0 bases, the J end by 12 bases, with 7 bases between. The CDR3 coding sequence is TGTGCCAGCAGCTTGGGGACGGGGCAGTTCTTC. It specifies CASSLGTGQFF.

The chain employs TRBV11-2 and TRBJ1-2; 8 bases fit TRBD1. Germline-derived CDR1 and CDR2 are SGHAT and FQNNGV. The CDR3 totals 15 residues. V lost 5 bases, J lost 7 bases, and 12 bases stayed unmatched. The CDR3 sequence: CASSNHLQGEGGYTF. As DNA, the CDR3 is TGTGCCAGCAGCAATCATTTACAGGGGGAGGGTGGCTACACCTTC.

This clone was counted a single time. The chain uses TRBV6-5 and TRBJ1-6; 9 nucleotides match TRBD1. J gave up 8 bases and V 0 bases, and 2 bases lay outside the gene matches. Per the germline V gene, CDR1 is MNHEY and CDR2 is SVGAGI. The CDR3 runs 15 residues. CDR3 region: CASSYSGQGYSPLHF. The DNA of the CDR3 is TGTGCCAGCAGTTACTCGGGACAGGGTTATTCACCCCTCCACTTT.

The chain combines TRBV28 with TRBJ2-1, with a tentative D call TRBD2 (6 bases). The germline gives CDR1 MDHEN, CDR2 SYDVKM. This CDR3 is built from 15 residues. V lost 5 bases and J 3 bases, leaving 14 bases between the germline ends. CDR3 protein: CASSGRGTIYNEQFF. In DNA form, the CDR3 reads TGTGCCAGCAGTGGGCGGGGCACTATCTACAATGAGCAGTTCTTC. Drawing the rest from reference TRBV28 and TRBJ2-1, the complete variable domain is DVKVTQSSRYLVKRTGEKVFLECVQDMDHENMFWYRQDPGLGLRLIYFSYDVKMKEKGDIPEGYSVSREKKERFSLILESASTNQTSMYLCASSGRGTIYNEQFFGPGTRLTVL.